These 32 T cell receptor beta chains originate from one sample sequenced in a study of metastatic and nonmetastatic thyroid tumors. TCRdb re-analyzed the PCR reads through MiXCR. This sample has about 64,000 clones, with roughly 16% found just once. Thyroid surgery was performed in patients who had received no treatment beforehand. The sequenced sample consisted of blood. These receptors all come from a male donor with papillary thyroid cancer or a benign thyroid nodule (not recorded which). Some clones in this sample may be carry-over from other donors' samples.

This clone was seen ten or more times. The CDR3: CASSQPGQGDEQFF. The CDR3 DNA reads as TGTGCCAGCAGTCAACCGGGACAGGGGGATGAGCAGTTCTTC. The rearrangement joins TRBV6-2 or TRBV6-3 to TRBJ2-1, with TRBD1 identical over 11 bases. There are 14 residues in the CDR3. Germline CDR1 reads MNHEY; CDR2 reads SVGEGT. V gave up 5 bases and J gave up 8 bases; unmatched junction bases: 5.

A word on this clone: Being one base from a much bigger clone, this may be a read error. The sample carries other DNA sequences with the same CDR3. The chain uses TRBV5-6 and TRBJ1-2; a weak D match, TRBD1 (5 bases). The CDR3 spans 14 residues. Trimming left V 7 bases short and J 7 bases short, with 20 bases between. The V gene's germline CDR1 is SGHDT and CDR2 YYEEEE. The CDR3 DNA follows: TGTGCCAGCGCCGGGGCGGGGGGACGGGGTGGCTACACCTTC. This translates into CASAGAGGRGGYTF.

V usage is TRBV5-6 and J usage is TRBJ2-1; D might be TRBD2 (6 bases). V was shortened by 4 bases and J by 4 bases, with 12 bases between the two germline ends. The CDR3 has 14 residues. Germline loops: CDR1 SGHDT, CDR2 YYEEEE. In DNA form, the CDR3 reads TGTGCCAGCAGCCCTTGGGCGGGGTACAATGAGCAGTTCTTC. Protein sequence: CASSPWAGYNEQFF.

This clone was recorded many times. V usage is TRBV20-1 and J usage is TRBJ2-3; TRBD1 aligns across 8 bases. V lost 5 bases, J lost 3 bases, and 4 bases stayed unmatched. The CDR3 spans 13 residues. Germline loops: CDR1 DFQATT, CDR2 SNEGSKA (reference sequence). The CDR3 spells CSAQGAGTDTQYF. In DNA, the CDR3 is TGCAGTGCTCAGGGGGCGGGTACAGATACGCAGTATTTT.

In its sample, this clone was seen many times. The same CDR3 also results from other DNA sequences found in this sample. The chain employs TRBV24-1 and TRBJ2-4; perhaps TRBD1 as D (6 bases). This CDR3 has 12 residues. V shed 7 bases and J shed 9 bases, with 12 bases lying between them. CDR1 is KGHDR, CDR2 SFDVKD, per germline. This chain's CDR3 is CATRVQGGIQYF. CDR3 DNA: TGTGCCACCAGGGTACAGGGCGGCATTCAGTACTTC.

The J gene is TRBJ2-5, the V gene TRBV14; 7 positions agree with TRBD2. CDR1 is SGHDN, CDR2 FVKESK, per germline. CDR3 length: 16 amino acids. Trimming took 3 bases from V and 2 from J; bases not matched to a gene: 9. The CDR3 loop is CASSQALAWKQETQYF. Here the CDR3 DNA reads TGTGCCAGCAGCCAGGCACTAGCGTGGAAACAAGAGACCCAGTACTTC.

This clone was picked up many times. The CDR3 protein is CASSVGGVGNTIYF. CDR3 DNA: TGTGCCAGCAGCGTAGGTGGGGTTGGAAACACCATATATTTT. This rearrangement joins TRBV9 to TRBJ1-3; D remains unclear. V lost 0 bases and J 3 bases, leaving 7 bases between the germline ends. In germline, CDR1 is SGDLS, CDR2 YYNGEE. This CDR3 has 14 residues.

A word on this clone: The junction does not match germline at one end; this may be a read error. The chain couples TRBV28 to TRBJ1-2; 12 bases are a match to TRBD1. This CDR3 comprises 15 residues. The V gene's germline CDR1 is MDHEN and CDR2 SYDVKM. The CDR3 here is CASSSDGTGGRRDNF. The CDR3 DNA reads TGTGCCAGCAGTAGTGACGGGACAGGGGGCCGTCGTGACAACTTC.

This clone was observed a handful of times. This may stem from a read error, because a much larger clone lies one nucleotide away. Different DNA sequences within this sample yield the same CDR3. V usage is TRBV9 and J usage is TRBJ1-2; D unclear. Looked up from germline, CDR1 is SGDLS and CDR2 is YYNGEE. The CDR3 consists of 15 residues. Trimming cost V 0 bases and J 0 bases, with 9 bases left between them. This CDR3 reads CASSVDTGSNYGYTF. DNA for the CDR3: TGTGCCAGCAGCGTAGATACTGGATCTAACTATGGCTACACCTTC.

This clone came up many times. The rearrangement joins TRBV7-9 to TRBJ2-7; D might be TRBD1 (6 bases). CDR3 size: 14 residues. In germline, CDR1 is SEHNR, CDR2 FQNEAQ (reference sequence). V lost 0 bases and J lost 6, with 12 bases in between. The CDR3 bases are TGTGCCAGCAGCTTAGCTTCAGGGGTAGGCGAGCAGTACTTC. Amino acid sequence: CASSLASGVGEQYF.

Many counts were recorded for this clone. This sample also contains other DNA sequences that code for the same CDR3. The V gene is TRBV28, the J gene TRBJ2-2, with TRBD1 matching 9 bases. The CDR3 sequence is 13 residues long. The germline V gene has CDR1 MDHEN and CDR2 SYDVKM. The V gene end was trimmed by 11 bases and the J gene end by 6 bases; junction bases not matched to a gene: 7. CDR3 bases: TGTGCCGCAACAGGGGGCGTACCCGGGGAGCTGTTTTTT. Translation: CAATGGVPGELFF.

Only a few counts were recorded for this clone. The chain combines TRBV24-1 with TRBJ1-4; D is perhaps TRBD1 (6 bases). CDR1 and CDR2 (germline): KGHDR, SFDVKD. The V end lost 6 bases, the J end lost 11 bases, and 18 bases lay between the germline ends. CDR3 length equals 14 residues. CDR3 in DNA: TGTGCCACCAGTTATGGTGGCGCACAGGGTAAACTGTTTTTT. Encoded protein: CATSYGGAQGKLFF.

This clone was counted a few times. This chain joins TRBV28 and TRBJ2-1; D gene ambiguous. The V end was cut by 3 bases, the J end by 9 bases, with 15 bases between. The CDR3 contains 14 residues. CDR1 and CDR2 from the germline V gene are MDHEN and SYDVKM. CDR3 nucleotide sequence: TGTGCCAGCAGTTTGGGCGTCCCCCGGCGTGAGCAGTTCTTC. Its translation is CASSLGVPRREQFF.

This clone showed up many times. The rearrangement links TRBV20-1 to TRBJ2-1, with D possibly called TRBD1 or TRBD2 (6 bases each). Germline-derived CDR1 and CDR2 are DFQATT and SNEGSKA (reference sequence). The V gene lost 4 bases and the J gene lost 6 bases, with 16 bases spanning the gap. This CDR3 has 14 amino acids. The CDR3: CSAKGDAGLNEQFF. The DNA for the CDR3 is TGCAGTGCTAAGGGGGACGCGGGGCTCAATGAGCAGTTCTTC.

This clone was seen ten or more times. The chain has TRBV20-1 and TRBJ1-2; D perhaps matches TRBD1 (5 bases). Trimming pared 0 bases from V and 3 bases from J, leaving 20 bases between. There are 17 residues in the CDR3. CDR1 DFQATT and CDR2 SNEGSKA come from the germline V gene (reference sequence). The CDR3 is CSARDLMGRRIDYGYTF. CDR3 DNA: TGCAGTGCTAGAGACCTGATGGGACGGCGGATTGACTATGGCTACACCTTC.

A remark on this clone: This could be a read error, since a much larger clone is one nucleotide away. The sample carries other DNA sequences with the same CDR3. V usage is TRBV18 and J usage is TRBJ2-7; TRBD1 matches 7 bases. The ends lost 4 bases at V and 4 bases at J; junction bases unmatched: 1. From germline, CDR1 is KGHSH and CDR2 LQKENI. The CDR3 loop spans 12 amino acids. CDR3 sequence: CASSLTGYEQYF. CDR3 DNA sequence: TGTGCCAGCTCACTGACAGGGTACGAGCAGTACTTC.

Note on this clone: A single base separates this from a much larger clone, so it may be a read error. This chain joins TRBV4-1 and TRBJ1-1, with 7 positions matching TRBD1. The CDR3 length is 14 residues. Germline CDR1 MGHRA, CDR2 YSYEKL. The CDR3 reads CASSQGQPNIEAFF. The CDR3 nucleotides read TGCGCCAGCAGCCAGGGACAGCCGAACATTGAAGCTTTCTTT.

The chain recombines TRBV28 with TRBJ2-7; D call uncertain. Trimming left V 5 bases short and J 3 bases short, with 5 bases between. Germline lookup yields CDR1 MDHEN and CDR2 SYDVKM. The CDR3 consists of 11 residues. CDR3 coding DNA: TGTGCCAGCAGTCTTCACTACGAGCAGTACTTC. The encoded protein is CASSLHYEQYF.

This clone was found many times. An end of the junction differs from the germline gene, which may be a read error. The genes are TRBV7-7 and TRBJ2-2; 9 bases map to TRBD1. The CDR3 covers 14 residues. The germline V gene encodes CDR1 SSHAT and CDR2 FNYEAQ (reference sequence). CDR3 region: CASSPQGANGELFF. Here the CDR3 DNA reads TGTGCTAGCAGCCCACAGGGGGCAAACGGGGAGCTGTTTTTT.

This clone showed up just a few times. The rearrangement uses TRBV2 and TRBJ2-3; D may be TRBD1 (6 bases). Germline CDR1 reads SNHLY; CDR2 reads FYNNEI. The CDR3 covers 14 residues. V was pared by 1 base and J by 7 bases, with 12 bases between. As DNA, the CDR3 is TGTGCCAGCAGTGAAGGGGGGCCGGTGTATACGCAGTATTTT. Translation gives CASSEGGPVYTQYF.

This clone was seen at least ten times. This chain links TRBV5-6 with TRBJ2-7; 7 positions agree with TRBD1. The CDR3 runs 14 residues. Germline values: CDR1 SGHDT, CDR2 YYEEEE. After removal of 4 bases from V and 5 bases from J, the junction contained 9 bases not matched to a gene. DNA of the CDR3: TGTGCCAGCAGCCCCCCCGGGACAGCCAACGAGCAGTACGTC. It encodes CASSPPGTANEQYV.

This clone was detected ten times or more. The chain employs TRBV7-8 and TRBJ2-5; 9 positions agree with TRBD2. From germline, CDR1 is SGHVS and CDR2 FQNEAQ. This CDR3 contains 16 residues. Germline trimming cut 1 base from V and 1 base from J; bases unmatched to any gene: 4. The CDR3 bases are TGTGCCAGCAGCTTAGAGGCGGGAGGGTCCCAAGAGACCCAGTACTTC. Translating gives CASSLEAGGSQETQYF.

With respect to this clone: One base away lies a much larger clone, so this may be a sequencing read error. V usage is TRBV5-6 and J usage is TRBJ2-1; D tentatively fits TRBD1 or TRBD2 (7 bases each). Looked up from germline, CDR1 is SGHDT and CDR2 is YYEEEE. The CDR3 has 15 residues. Trimming removed 3 bases from V and 8 bases from J, with 18 bases in between. The CDR3 loop reads CASSSNGTTGDEQFF. The CDR3 DNA reads TGTGCCAGCAGCTCAAACGGGACTACAGGGGATGAGCAGTTCTTC.

This clone was found many times. This rearrangement joins TRBV6-4 to TRBJ2-3; 8 bases are shared with TRBD2. Germline CDR1 MRHNA, CDR2 SNTAGT. Trimming removed 3 bases from V and 0 bases from J; junction bases left unmatched: 2. This CDR3 contains 15 residues. This CDR3 reads CASSELAGSTDTQYF. CDR3 sequence (DNA): TGTGCCAGCAGTGAATTAGCGGGGAGCACAGATACGCAGTATTTT.

This clone came up many times. The chain has TRBV14 and TRBJ1-6; no clear D. The V end was cut by 0 bases, the J end by 2 bases, with 2 bases between. CDR3 length equals 14 residues. Germline CDR1 reads SGHDN; CDR2 reads FVKESK. The CDR3 DNA reads TGTGCCAGCAGCCAAGATCCCTATAATTCACCCCTCCACTTT. Amino acid sequence: CASSQDPYNSPLHF.

Only a few counts were recorded for this clone. A much more abundant neighbour one base away suggests this may be a read error. V is TRBV15 and J is TRBJ1-5, with 7 bases that match TRBD1. Germline loops: CDR1 LNHNV, CDR2 YYDKDF (reference sequence). CDR3 size: 16 residues. CDR3 sequence reads: CATRGGSTGIAQPQHF. CDR3 nucleotide sequence: TGTGCCACCAGAGGGGGGTCGACAGGGATTGCTCAGCCCCAGCACTTT.

This chain's CDR3 is CATSRSPGVTSGTIRYEQYV. In DNA, the CDR3 is TGTGCCACCAGTCGAAGCCCAGGGGTAACTAGCGGGACCATTCGCTACGAGCAGTACGTC. The rearrangement links TRBV24-1 to TRBJ2-7; 10 bases are a match to TRBD2. CDR3 length: 20 amino acids. Trimming removed 6 bases from V and 3 bases from J; junction bases left unmatched: 22. CDR1 and CDR2 from the germline V gene are KGHDR and SFDVKD.

The table lists this clone with many counts. Distinct nucleotide sequences in the sample also encode this CDR3. The chain couples TRBV9 to TRBJ2-1; 8 bases are shared with TRBD2. The CDR3 runs to 15 residues. Germline-derived CDR1 and CDR2 are SGDLS and YYNGEE. V shed 3 bases and J 4 bases; nucleotides not matched to a gene: 6. In nucleotides, the CDR3 is TGTGCCAGCAGCGCCTCGGGAGGGCCTTACAATGAGCAGTTCTTC. It yields the protein CASSASGGPYNEQFF.

In this sample, this clone turned up many times. The chain recombines TRBV25-1 with TRBJ2-1, with D hard to call. Per germline, CDR1 MGHDK and CDR2 SYGVNS. Trimming stripped 3 bases from V and 4 bases from J, with 7 bases between. The length of the CDR3 is 13 residues. CDR3 loop: CASSDIGYNEQFF. DNA for the CDR3: TGTGCCAGCAGTGATATCGGGTACAATGAGCAGTTCTTC.

The V and J genes are TRBV5-4 and TRBJ2-7; the match to TRBD1 covers 8 bases. The V and J ends lost 3 bases and 13 bases, in that order; junction bases with no gene match: 9. This CDR3 has 12 residues. Germline V lookup: CDR1 SGHNT, CDR2 YYREEE (reference sequence). The CDR3 reads CASSSDRGKAYF. The CDR3 nucleotides are TGTGCCAGCAGCTCCGACAGGGGAAAGGCCTACTTC.

As to this clone: A much larger clone sits a single nucleotide away, making a read error possible. The chain combines TRBV3-1 with TRBJ2-3, with 9 bases lining up with TRBD2. This CDR3 is 17 amino acids long. Looked up from germline, CDR1 is LGHDT and CDR2 is YNNKEL (reference sequence). V trimming: 8 bases; J trimming: 3 bases; junction bases outside the gene matches: 15. Written as DNA, the CDR3 is TGTGCCAGCCAAGCGTGTTTCGCGGGAGGGCGGACAGATACGCAGTATTTT. Translating gives CASQACFAGGRTDTQYF.

Many counts were recorded for this clone. The chain carries TRBV29-1 and TRBJ1-5; D call uncertain. CDR3 length equals 12 residues. The ends were cut back, 5 bases at V and 4 bases at J, with 9 bases in the middle. Per the germline V gene, CDR1 is SQVTM and CDR2 is ANQGSEA. CDR3 sequence (DNA): TGCAGCGTTTCTTTTCCGAATCAGCCCCAGCATTTT. Residues: CSVSFPNQPQHF.